The present T cell receptor beta chain was sequenced within a study of CD8+CD57+ T cells in acquired aplastic anemia. Genomic DNA acted as the template from which TCR beta VDJ combination and CDR3 sequence profiling were carried out. TCRdb called the reads again in MiXCR, with one record for every CDR3 protein. The repertoire holds 95,000 to 150,000 distinct CDR3 sequences, nearly 40% seen once, with approximately 2.6% in the top ten. CD8+CD57+ cell expansion had been shown by flow cytometry in patients chosen for sequencing. Sequenced material: sorted CD4+, CD8+, or CD8+CD57+ T cells (not recorded which) from PBMCs. This clonotype was obtained from a human donor with aplastic anemia.

This chain's CDR3 is CASSIARHRVYGYTF. CDR3 nucleotides: TGTGCCAGTAGTATAGCCCGACACAGGGTCTATGGCTACACCTTC. The rearrangement joins TRBV19 to TRBJ1-2; D possibly corresponds to TRBD1 (6 bases). Germline loops: CDR1 LNHDA, CDR2 SQIVND (reference sequence). The CDR3 loop spans 15 amino acids. V shed 1 base and J shed 4 bases, with 13 bases lying between them.